Given below is one TCR beta chain in context. These data come from a study of blood T cell repertoires in COVID-19. Per the germline V gene, CDR1 is SGHRS and CDR2 is YFSETQ. There are 16 residues in the CDR3. With 3 bases removed from V and 0 bases from J, the gap between germline ends came to 15 bases. Repertoires were generated with immunoSEQ multiplex PCR, while TCRdb's copy carries only in-frame clones and drops some. Counted here are 50,000 to 65,000 clones, around 85% occurring once; the ten biggest clones make up around 15%. V usage is TRBV5-1 and J usage is TRBJ2-5; possibly TRBD2 for D (6 bases). Sequenced input: peripheral blood. This clonotype was sampled from a human donor in a cohort sampled during active COVID-19. The CDR3 DNA is TGCGCCAGCAGCTCGGCGGGACGGACGTACCAAGAGACCCAGTACTTC. It is translated as CASSSAGRTYQETQYF.